What follows are 15 T cell receptor beta chains derived from one specimen sequenced in a study of cytomegalovirus exposure and HLA in healthy donors. The PCR made use of 60 Vbeta and 13 Jbeta primers. Method: immunoSEQ multiplex PCR; TCRdb's copy keeps in-frame clones and lacks some. The sample has about 96,000 clones, 77% seen once. Sample: PBMCs. The receptor source for this set is a man aged 50 or older in good health and CMV-seropositive.

The J gene is TRBJ1-2, the V gene TRBV9, with D possibly TRBD1 on 5 matching bases. Looked up from germline, CDR1 is SGDLS and CDR2 is YYNGEE. Trimming pared 3 bases from V and 8 bases from J, leaving 17 bases between. The CDR3 covers 14 residues. The CDR3 sequence is CASSAHTGIIGYTF. For the CDR3, the DNA is TGTGCCAGCAGCGCTCACACAGGAATTATCGGCTACACCTTC.

The chain couples TRBV7-9 to TRBJ1-2, with 11 positions matching TRBD1. The germline V gene has CDR1 SEHNR and CDR2 FQNEAQ (reference sequence). J was trimmed by 8 bases and V by 1 base; bases with no gene match: 6. This CDR3 comprises 15 residues. CDR3 sequence (DNA): TGTGCCAGCAGCTTAGGGACAGGGGGCTCGAGCGGCTACACCTTC. Translation gives CASSLGTGGSSGYTF.

The chain links TRBV9 to TRBJ1-3, with D maybe TRBD1 (5 bases). V lost 0 bases and J lost 2, with 18 bases in between. The germline CDR1 and CDR2 sequences are SGDLS and YYNGEE. This CDR3 contains 18 residues. CDR3 residues: CASSVEGVTGVAGNTIYF. CDR3 DNA sequence: TGTGCCAGCAGCGTAGAAGGGGTTACGGGAGTGGCTGGAAACACCATATATTTT.

The DNA for the CDR3 is TGTGCCAGCAGGGGAACAGGGGTCGGAAACACCATATATTTT. Translating gives CASRGTGVGNTIYF. V and J are TRBV7-6 and TRBJ1-3, with 7 nucleotides matching TRBD1. The CDR3 extends over 14 amino acids. With 6 bases clipped from V and 4 bases from J, the junction kept 6 bases outside the gene matches. In germline, CDR1 is SGHVS, CDR2 FNYEAQ.

The sample holds one count of this clone. The chain uses TRBV20-1 and TRBJ1-2, with D uncertain. CDR1 is DFQATT and CDR2 is SNEGSKA in the germline V gene (reference sequence). V dropped 3 bases and J dropped 4 bases, with 6 bases sitting between them. The CDR3 covers 11 residues. CDR3 sequence: CSASQAYGYTF. The CDR3 DNA follows: TGCAGTGCTAGTCAGGCCTATGGCTACACCTTC.

This clone was observed once. CDR3 DNA sequence: TGTGCCAGCAGTGAACTGGCGGGGGACTACAATGAGCAGTTCTTC. Its protein product is CASSELAGDYNEQFF. The genes are TRBV6-1 and TRBJ2-1; 7 bases align to TRBD2. Looked up from germline, CDR1 is MNHNS and CDR2 is SASEGT. The J segment lost 3 bases and the V segment lost 2 bases, leaving 4 bases of the junction unmatched. The CDR3 consists of 15 residues.

This clone has more than one count but fewer than ten. The chain combines TRBV7-9 with TRBJ2-6, with a possible D match to TRBD2 (6 bases). The V end lost 7 bases, the J end lost 4 bases, and 20 bases lay between the germline ends. Germline V gene sequence: CDR1 SEHNR, CDR2 FQNEAQ (reference sequence). CDR3 size: 17 residues. This CDR3 is CASKLNAGGAGANVLTF. The CDR3 nucleotides read TGTGCCAGCAAACTAAATGCCGGAGGGGCCGGGGCCAACGTCCTGACTTTC. The complete variable domain, with remaining parts taken from reference TRBV7-9 and TRBJ2-6, reads DTGVSQNPRHKITKRGQNVTFRCDPISEHNRLYWYRQTLGQGPEFLTYFQNEAQLEKSRLLSDRFSAERPKGSFSTLEIQRTEQGDSAMYLCASKLNAGGAGANVLTFGAGSRLTVL.

V and J are TRBV4-3 and TRBJ2-1; D is undetermined. V lost 0 bases, J lost 7 bases, and 13 bases lay in between. Germline assignment: CDR1 LGHNA and CDR2 YSLEER. The CDR3 runs to 15 residues. The CDR3 DNA is TGCGCCAGCAGCCAAGAACCGGGTCCTCCAAATGAGCAGTTCTTC. Translation gives CASSQEPGPPNEQFF.

This chain uses TRBV18 with TRBJ1-2; maybe TRBD1 (5 bases). Trimming took off 1 base at V and 4 bases at J, with 10 bases between the two ends. CDR3 length: 14 amino acids. Germline V CDR1 and CDR2: KGHSH, LQKENI. The CDR3 nucleotides read TGTGCCAGCTCACCACAAGACAGCATCTATGGCTACACCTTC. This codes for CASSPQDSIYGYTF.

Remarks on this clone: Other DNA sequences in this specimen translate into the identical CDR3. The CDR3 here is CASSLGRGITEAFF. The CDR3, as DNA: TGTGCCAGCAGCTTGGGCCGGGGTATAACTGAAGCTTTCTTT. The V and J genes are TRBV13 and TRBJ1-1; D ambiguous. Trimming removed 3 bases from V and 5 bases from J, with 13 bases in between. The CDR3 loop spans 14 amino acids. The V gene's germline CDR1 is PRHDT and CDR2 FYEKMQ (reference sequence).

The V call is TRBV5-1, the J call TRBJ2-1, with TRBD1 matching 9 bases. The CDR3 contains 15 residues. V trimming: 4 bases; J trimming: 5 bases; junction bases outside the gene matches: 7. Looked up from germline, CDR1 is SGHRS and CDR2 is YFSETQ. CDR3 sequence (DNA): TGCGCCAGCAGCCCAGACAGGGGGGGAGACAATGAGCAGTTCTTC. It codes for CASSPDRGGDNEQFF.

The CDR3 DNA follows: TGTGCCAGTAGTATAGATCGTCCAGGGAAAAATGGCTACACCTTC. Amino acids: CASSIDRPGKNGYTF. V and J are TRBV19 and TRBJ1-2; maybe TRBD1 (5 bases). Germline assignment: CDR1 LNHDA and CDR2 SQIVND (reference sequence). Between the trimmed V and J ends, which lost 0 bases and 6 bases, there was a span of 14 bases. CDR3 size: 15 residues. Complete variable domain (other parts from reference TRBV19 and TRBJ1-2): DGGITQSPKYLFRKEGQNVTLSCEQNLNHDAMYWYRQDPGQGLRLIYYSQIVNDFQKGDIAEGYSVSREKKESFPLTVTSAQKNPTAFYLCASSIDRPGKNGYTFGSGTRLTVV.

With regard to this clone: The junction and the germline gene differ at one end; a read error may be behind it. The chain recombines TRBV6-4 with TRBJ2-3, with 7 bases matching TRBD2. The CDR3 has 16 residues. Germline CDR1 MRHNA, CDR2 SNTAGT. CDR3 DNA sequence: TGTGCCAGCAGCCCCCGTAACGGACTAGACGCAGATACACAGTATTTT. Protein sequence: CASSPRNGLDADTQYF.

In the case of this clone: The junction differs from germline at one of its ends, possibly a read error. This chain joins TRBV15 and TRBJ1-6; 10 nucleotides align to TRBD1. Germline V gene lookup returns CDR1 LNHNV and CDR2 YYDKDF (reference sequence). The CDR3 length is 15 residues. For the CDR3, the DNA is TGTGCCACCAGCAGAAAGACAGGGGGCCAATCACCCCTCAACTTT. Its protein is CATSRKTGGQSPLNF.

The chain employs TRBV4-3 and TRBJ1-1; D gene ambiguous. The V and J ends lost 0 bases and 9 bases respectively, with 11 bases between them. The CDR3 covers 13 residues. CDR1 LGHNA and CDR2 YSLEER come from the germline V gene. The CDR3: CASSQDLEGKAFF. The CDR3 region has the DNA TGCGCCAGCAGCCAAGATCTCGAGGGTAAAGCTTTCTTT.